The present TCR beta chain was sequenced within a study of blood T cells in healthy people across ages. About the study: About one barcoded beta molecule per two T cells was the capture yield of template switching. Findings and caveats of the study: Diversity of TCR beta per million T cells declined in a roughly linear way with age.

Trimming cost V 3 bases and J 7 bases; bases outside gene matches: 4. Germline loops: CDR1 LGHDT, CDR2 YNNKEL (reference sequence). The CDR3 runs 14 residues. Points on this clonotype: Its matching antigen is unknown.

A second 7 to 11 cycle PCR used barcoded and J-beta primers. Every individual sample yielded 2.5 million or more paired-end reads (each containing CDR3). Via MiXCR, TCRdb re-called the 5' RACE reads, giving one row per CDR3 protein. Seen here are about 780,000 distinct CDR3 sequences, about 46% observed once, and the top ten hold less than 20%. Each sample used at least 6 million PBMCs. The chain uses TRBV3-1 and TRBJ1-2; 11 bases map to TRBD1. Sequencing was done on a sample of blood. The source of this sequence is an elderly man in good health. CDR3 in DNA: TGTGCCAGCAGCCATGGGACAGGGGGTAGTGGCTACACCTTC. As protein: CASSHGTGGSGYTF.